The present entry profiles one TCR beta chain with its context. The PCR contained 60 Vbeta and 13 Jbeta primers. TCRdb's copy holds only in-frame clones and misses some; the assay was immunoSEQ multiplex PCR. Of about 130,000 clones in the sample, roughly three quarters were seen once. Germline V gene lookup returns CDR1 SGHNT and CDR2 YENEEA. The CDR3 sequence is 17 residues long. Germline trimming cut 4 bases from V and 10 bases from J; bases unmatched to any gene: 17. The data stem from a study of cytomegalovirus exposure and HLA in healthy donors. V usage is TRBV11-3 and J usage is TRBJ2-1; 9 bases are a match to TRBD2. This sequence was found in a man aged 25 to 45 in good health and CMV-seropositive. The material sequenced was PBMCs. The CDR3 DNA reads as TGTGCCAGCAGCTCGGGTGGGGGTGCGGGAGGGCTTCGCGAGCAGTTCTTC. Translated: CASSSGGGAGGLREQFF.